The 24 T cell receptor beta chains below were found in one sample sequenced in a study of vaccination and CD4 T cells after COVID-19 (dated by TCRdb to 2021 to 2024). The protocol used for the library was PCR. Data came from an Illumina iSeq 100. TCR sequencing of DNA from cultured CD4+ T cells used the Oncomine TCR Beta short-read assay at the Johns Hopkins FTIC core. TCRdb took the public reads, trimmed them with fastp at Q25, ran MiXCR for clone calling and kept in-frame beta chains. Duplicate CDR3 protein sequences are folded into a single record with the most common DNA and genes. In this sample the table shows fewer than 20,000 distinct CDR3 sequences, roughly 50% of which occur a single time. The ten largest make up roughly a sixth of the sample. The intended sense of this specimen's treatment or condition label: approximately nine-day PBMC culture with coronavirus spike peptide pools or control peptides (ViraFEST assay).

Antigens for these TCRs are unknown. The sample in question was CD4+ T cells from blood, cultured in vitro, obtained before SARS-CoV-2 vaccination. The source is a human donor who had recovered from COVID-19.

The chain couples TRBV7-3 to TRBJ2-2; TRBD2 matches at 8 bases. The germline CDR1 and CDR2 sequences are SGHTA and FQGTGA. The CDR3 consists of 17 residues. J gave up 4 bases and V 5 bases, and 12 bases lay outside the gene matches. The CDR3 is CASSRSGAGQSTGELFF. The CDR3 DNA is TGTGCCAGCAGCCGTAGCGGGGCGGGCCAATCCACCGGGGAGCTGTTTTTT.

The chain links TRBV7-2 to TRBJ1-1; 7 bases line up with TRBD1. The CDR3 spans 15 residues. With 3 bases clipped from V and 1 base from J, the junction kept 5 bases outside the gene matches. Per the germline V gene, CDR1 is SGHTA and CDR2 is FQGNSA. This chain's CDR3 is CASSFGTARNTEAFF. The CDR3 region has the DNA TGTGCCAGCAGCTTCGGGACAGCCCGGAACACTGAAGCTTTCTTT.

V gene TRBV6-1 combines with J gene TRBJ2-7, with D possibly matching TRBD1 (5 bases). Germline V lookup: CDR1 MNHNS, CDR2 SASEGT. Between the trimmed V and J ends, which lost 8 bases and 5 bases, there was a span of 16 bases. This CDR3 contains 13 residues. CDR3 region: CASGQGVRNEQYF. As DNA, the CDR3 is TGTGCCAGCGGCCAAGGGGTTCGCAACGAGCAGTACTTC.

This clonotype has just one count. The J gene is TRBJ2-2, the V gene TRBV20-1; TRBD1 matches 9 bases. The V gene end was trimmed by 3 bases and the J gene end by 3 bases; junction bases not matched to a gene: 5. Germline lookup yields CDR1 DFQATT and CDR2 SNEGSKA (reference sequence). This CDR3 spans 15 amino acids. The CDR3 DNA follows: TGCAGTGCTAGTTACGACAGGGGGGACACCGGGGAGCTGTTTTTT. It specifies CSASYDRGDTGELFF.

This clonotype was seen just once. The genes are TRBV6-2 or TRBV6-3 and TRBJ2-1, with no clear D. Trimming stripped 5 bases from V and 0 bases from J, with 14 bases between. The CDR3 loop spans 16 amino acids. Per germline, CDR1 MNHEY and CDR2 SVGEGT. CDR3: CASSHPSRSSYNEQFF. The CDR3 coding sequence is TGTGCCAGCAGTCACCCGAGCCGGAGCTCCTACAATGAGCAGTTCTTC.

The genes are TRBV25-1 and TRBJ1-5; the D gene is possibly TRBD1 (6 bases). Germline lookup yields CDR1 MGHDK and CDR2 SYGVNS. The CDR3 is 13 amino acids. V was pared by 7 bases and J by 7 bases, with 14 bases between. This chain's CDR3 is CASNGGAGQPQHF. CDR3 sequence (DNA): TGTGCCAGCAATGGGGGGGCGGGACAGCCCCAGCATTTT.

This chain connects TRBV7-6 to TRBJ2-5, with D maybe TRBD2 (5 bases). Trimming pared 0 bases from V and 5 bases from J, leaving 10 bases between. The CDR3 length is 14 residues. Germline lookup yields CDR1 SGHVS and CDR2 FNYEAQ. The CDR3 nucleotides are TGTGCCAGCAGCTTAGCGGGAGTAATGGAGACCCAGTACTTC. This codes for CASSLAGVMETQYF.

This clonotype occurred a few times. This chain joins TRBV18 and TRBJ2-5; D gene unclear. The CDR3 runs 12 residues. Germline CDR1 and CDR2: KGHSH and LQKENI. V lost 2 bases to trimming and J lost 5 bases, with 6 bases between them. CDR3 bases: TGTGCCAGCTCACCAGTAAGGGAGACCCAGTACTTC. It specifies CASSPVRETQYF.

The rearrangement joins TRBV24-1 to TRBJ1-1; D might be TRBD1 (6 bases). The ends were cut back, 7 bases at V and 4 bases at J, with 18 bases in the middle. The CDR3 runs 15 residues. Germline CDR1 and CDR2: KGHDR and SFDVKD. CDR3 bases: TGTGCCACCAGGACTTCAGGGGAAGGGAGCACTGAAGCTTTCTTT. Translated, it gives CATRTSGEGSTEAFF.

For the CDR3, the DNA is TGTGCCAGCAGTGGTGGCCAGAGGAACACTGAAGCTTTCTTT. Translated: CASSGGQRNTEAFF. The chain employs TRBV25-1 and TRBJ1-1; D call uncertain. Germline V gives CDR1 MGHDK, CDR2 SYGVNS. The CDR3 spans 14 residues. Trimming pared 4 bases from V and 1 base from J, leaving 10 bases between. The full variable domain, with the rest looked up from reference TRBV25-1 and TRBJ1-1, is EADIYQTPRYLVIGTGKKITLECSQTMGHDKMYWYQQDPGMELHLIHYSYGVNSTEKGDLSSESTVSRIRTEHFPLTLESARPSHTSQYLCASSGGQRNTEAFFGQGTRLTVV.

The chain employs TRBV21-1 and TRBJ1-3; TRBD1 is the table's D call, not checked against the DNA. TRBV21-1 is designated a pseudogene. The CDR3 spans 14 residues. CDR3 protein: CASRTGTGENTIYF. CDR3 bases: TGTGCCAGCAGGACCGGGACAGGGGAAAACACCATATATTTT.

This clonotype has only a few counts. The chain employs TRBV6-1 and TRBJ1-2; the D gene is possibly TRBD1 (6 bases). The CDR3 has 17 amino acids. Germline CDR1 MNHNS, CDR2 SASEGT. V shed 6 bases and J shed 7 bases, with 27 bases lying between them. Written as DNA, the CDR3 is TGTGCCAGCAGGGACGAGACAGGTCGGCCTTCGTTGAGTGGCTACACCTTC. Translating gives CASRDETGRPSLSGYTF.

The rearrangement joins TRBV5-4 to TRBJ2-1; D remains unclear. The CDR3 consists of 11 residues. The V gene lost 6 bases and the J gene lost 9 bases, with 10 bases spanning the gap. The germline V gene encodes CDR1 SGHNT and CDR2 YYREEE (reference sequence). The CDR3 loop is CASTERSEQFF. The CDR3 bases are TGTGCCAGCACCGAACGGTCTGAGCAGTTCTTC.

This clonotype was picked up a small number of times. The V call is TRBV28, the J call TRBJ1-5, with D possibly matching TRBD1 (6 bases). With 3 bases removed from V and 7 bases from J, the gap between germline ends came to 13 bases. The germline CDR1 and CDR2 sequences are MDHEN and SYDVKM. This CDR3 has 14 amino acids. The CDR3 here is CASSLLGGHQPQHF. CDR3 bases: TGTGCCAGCAGTTTGTTGGGGGGGCACCAGCCCCAGCATTTT.

This clonotype was seen a handful of times. V and J are TRBV6-1 and TRBJ1-1; the D gene is possibly TRBD1 (5 bases). CDR1 MNHNS and CDR2 SASEGT come from the germline V gene. CDR3 length: 13 residues. V dropped 7 bases and J dropped 8 bases, with 17 bases sitting between them. The CDR3, as DNA: TGTGCCAGCACCGAGGGGCGTTCGACCGAAGCTTTCTTT. This codes for CASTEGRSTEAFF.

The chain has TRBV7-9 and TRBJ1-2, with TRBD1 matching over 7 bases. The CDR3 consists of 15 residues. CDR1 is SEHNR and CDR2 is FQNEAQ in the germline V gene (reference sequence). Trimming cost V 0 bases and J 6 bases; bases outside gene matches: 7. CDR3 sequence (DNA): TGTGCCAGCAGCTTAGCAGGACAGGAACGTAATGGCTACACCTTC. Encoded protein: CASSLAGQERNGYTF.

This clonotype was observed a handful of times. DNA of the CDR3: TGTGCCTGGAGTGGGGTAGGGGCCCCTGCTACTGAAGCTTTCTTT. Its protein product is CAWSGVGAPATEAFF. The rearrangement links TRBV30 to TRBJ1-1, with a possible D match to TRBD1 (5 bases). The germline V gene encodes CDR1 GTSNPN and CDR2 SVGIG (reference sequence). This CDR3 spans 15 amino acids. Trimming removed 1 base from V and 5 bases from J, with 17 bases in between.

This rearrangement joins TRBV28 to TRBJ1-2, with 12 bases matching TRBD1. This CDR3 is 13 amino acids long. The germline V gene has CDR1 MDHEN and CDR2 SYDVKM. V lost 11 bases to trimming and J lost 8 bases; unmatched junction nucleotides: 9. CDR3 sequence: CAHPGQGAGGYTF. The CDR3 coding sequence is TGTGCCCACCCGGGACAGGGGGCTGGAGGCTACACCTTC.

J is TRBJ2-7 and V is TRBV20-1; D tentatively fits TRBD1 or TRBD2 (7 bases each). Germline CDR1 DFQATT, CDR2 SNEGSKA (reference sequence). The CDR3 spans 14 residues. Trimming took 5 bases from V and 3 from J, leaving 17 bases between them. The CDR3 nucleotides are TGCAGTGCTCCGATTGGGAGGGACAGCTACGAGCAGTACTTC. Protein product: CSAPIGRDSYEQYF.

This chain connects TRBV2 to TRBJ2-1; tentatively, D is TRBD1 (5 bases). V lost 3 bases to trimming and J lost 4 bases, with 7 bases between them. Germline CDR1 SNHLY, CDR2 FYNNEI. The CDR3 sequence is 13 residues long. CDR3 coding DNA: TGTGCCAGCAGTGATAGGGGTTACAATGAGCAGTTCTTC. Its protein is CASSDRGYNEQFF. The whole variable domain, filled in from reference TRBV2 and TRBJ2-1, reads EPEVTQTPSHQVTQMGQEVILRCVPISNHLYFYWYRQILGQKVEFLVSFYNNEISEKSEIFDDQFSVERPDGSNFTLKIRSTKLEDSAMYFCASSDRGYNEQFFGPGTRLTVL.

The gene calls are TRBV29-1 and TRBJ1-5, with TRBD1 as a possible D gene (5 bases). Germline-derived CDR1 and CDR2 are SQVTM and ANQGSEA. CDR3 length: 12 residues. V dropped 5 bases and J dropped 6 bases, with 11 bases sitting between them. The CDR3 bases are TGCAGCGTTCGAGAGGGGAGTCAGCCCCAGCATTTT. It yields the protein CSVREGSQPQHF.

To note about this clonotype: The junction differs from germline at one of its ends, possibly a read error. The chain joins TRBV7-2 to TRBJ2-1; 7 nucleotides align to TRBD2. The CDR3 extends over 12 amino acids. Germline V gives CDR1 SGHTA, CDR2 FQGNSA. In DNA, the CDR3 is TGTGCCAGCACCTTAAGCGGGATAGGGCAGTTCTTC. As protein: CASTLSGIGQFF.

The chain links TRBV6-2 or TRBV6-3 to TRBJ1-1, with D hard to call. The germline V gene encodes CDR1 MNHEY and CDR2 SVGEGT. The CDR3 covers 13 residues. V lost 6 bases and J lost 4, with 12 bases in between. DNA for the CDR3: TGTGCCAGCAGGCGGACTGGGCCCACTGAAGCTTTCTTT. Protein sequence: CASRRTGPTEAFF.

V and J are TRBV6-1 and TRBJ2-7; D is uncertain. Germline CDR1 MNHNS, CDR2 SASEGT. The CDR3 length is 12 residues. The V gene lost 6 bases and the J gene lost 2 bases, with 8 bases spanning the gap. The CDR3 DNA reads TGTGCCAGCAGCGGAAGTCCCTACGAGCAGTACTTC. This encodes CASSGSPYEQYF.